These 29 T cell receptor beta chains came from one sample sequenced in a study of cytomegalovirus exposure and HLA in healthy donors. The PCR was carried out with 60 Vbeta primers and 13 Jbeta primers. Profiling relied on immunoSEQ multiplex PCR, and the TCRdb table lists in-frame clones only, not all of them. The sample has about 130,000 clones; 66% are singletons. Sequenced: PBMCs. The receptor set was obtained from a human donor in good health.

The V gene is TRBV11-2, the J gene TRBJ2-7; no reliable D call. Trimming pared 3 bases from V and 7 bases from J, leaving 10 bases between. Germline values: CDR1 SGHAT, CDR2 FQNNGV. The CDR3 runs 12 residues. This CDR3 reads CASSLQLREQYF. DNA of the CDR3: TGTGCCAGCAGCTTGCAACTCCGGGAGCAGTACTTC.

This chain uses TRBV28 with TRBJ1-2, with D possibly matching TRBD1 (5 bases). In germline, CDR1 is MDHEN, CDR2 SYDVKM. V dropped 7 bases and J dropped 5 bases, with 14 bases sitting between them. The CDR3 has 13 residues. This chain's CDR3 is CASITTGLYGYTF. The CDR3 region has the DNA TGTGCCAGCATAACAACAGGTCTATATGGCTACACCTTC.

The V gene is TRBV19, the J gene TRBJ2-7; TRBD2 matches at 10 bases. The CDR3 runs to 14 residues. Germline assignment: CDR1 LNHDA and CDR2 SQIVND (reference sequence). V lost 5 bases and J lost 4; bases outside the gene matches: 5. For the CDR3, the DNA is TGTGCCAGTAGTCCAGCGGGAGGGTCTTACGAGCAGTACTTC. It translates to CASSPAGGSYEQYF.

The rearrangement links TRBV25-1 to TRBJ2-5; D is perhaps TRBD1 (5 bases). The CDR3 covers 14 residues. V was trimmed by 5 bases and J by 1 base, leaving 11 bases between them. Germline values: CDR1 MGHDK, CDR2 SYGVNS. CDR3 sequence: CASSTQAFQETQYF. DNA of the CDR3: TGTGCCAGCAGTACACAGGCCTTCCAAGAGACCCAGTACTTC.

To note about this clone: Other nucleotide sequences in the sample specify the same CDR3. This chain links TRBV5-1 with TRBJ2-2, with D tentatively TRBD2 (5 bases). Germline CDR1 and CDR2: SGHRS and YFSETQ. The ends were cut back, 4 bases at V and 3 bases at J, with 13 bases in the middle. The CDR3 runs to 15 residues. This CDR3 is CASSLTGGDTGELFF. The CDR3 DNA reads as TGCGCCAGCAGCCTCACCGGAGGAGACACCGGGGAGCTGTTTTTT.

V and J are TRBV12-5 and TRBJ2-2, with D possibly TRBD2 on 6 matching bases. Germline V gene sequence: CDR1 LGHNT, CDR2 FRNRAP. Trimming shortened V by 7 bases and J by 6 bases, and 12 bases separated the two germline ends. The CDR3 is made up of 13 amino acids. In DNA, the CDR3 is TGTGCTAGTGCCCGCGGGGCGTCCGGGGAGCTGTTTTTT. Its protein is CASARGASGELFF. The full variable domain, its missing parts supplied by reference TRBV12-5 and TRBJ2-2, is DARVTQTPRHKVTEMGQEVTMRCQPILGHNTVFWYRQTMMQGLELLAYFRNRAPLDDSGMPKDRFSAEMPDATLATLKIQPSEPRDSAVYFCASARGASGELFFGEGSRLTVL.

The chain employs TRBV14 and TRBJ2-5; the D gene is possibly TRBD1 (6 bases). CDR1 SGHDN and CDR2 FVKESK come from the germline V gene. Trimming removed 0 bases at V and 9 bases at J, with 14 bases between. The CDR3 is 14 residues long. As DNA, the CDR3 is TGTGCCAGCAGCCAAGACAGGGGCGCGGAGGCCCAGTACTTC. Residues: CASSQDRGAEAQYF.

The chain couples TRBV20-1 to TRBJ2-5, with D tentatively TRBD2 (6 bases). Trimming pared 3 bases from V and 9 bases from J, leaving 11 bases between. Germline CDR1 reads DFQATT; CDR2 reads SNEGSKA (reference sequence). This CDR3 comprises 11 residues. The CDR3 sequence is CSASGGGAQYF. CDR3 nucleotide sequence: TGCAGTGCTAGTGGGGGAGGTGCCCAGTACTTC.

The chain recombines TRBV5-1 with TRBJ2-2, with D possibly matching TRBD2 (5 bases). V lost 0 bases, J lost 3 bases, and 15 bases lay in between. Germline V gene sequence: CDR1 SGHRS, CDR2 YFSETQ. This CDR3 is built from 17 residues. In DNA form, the CDR3 reads TGCGCCAGCAGCTTGGAGCGGTTCTCTCCGGACACCGGGGAGCTGTTTTTT. Translation: CASSLERFSPDTGELFF.

The V and J genes are TRBV6-5 and TRBJ2-5; 9 positions agree with TRBD2. The end of the DNA is better explained by TRBJ2-7, so the J call may be wrong. Germline loops: CDR1 MNHEY, CDR2 SVGAGI. CDR3 size: 16 residues. The CDR3 nucleotides are TGTGCCAGCAGTTACTCGGCTTCTAGCGGGAACTACGAGCAGTACTTC. Protein product: CASSYSASSGNYEQYF.

The CDR3 spells CASSQESRRGETQYF. In DNA, the CDR3 is TGCGCCAGCAGCCAAGAGTCCCGCAGGGGGGAGACCCAGTACTTC. The V and J genes are TRBV4-1 and TRBJ2-5; 7 bases are shared with TRBD1. This CDR3 has 15 residues. Trimming cost V 0 bases and J 5 bases; bases outside gene matches: 6. Germline CDR1 is MGHRA and CDR2 is YSYEKL.

The chain employs TRBV10-3 and TRBJ1-5; TRBD1 agrees at 7 bases. J was trimmed by 5 bases and V by 10 bases; bases with no gene match: 8. This CDR3 is 13 amino acids long. Germline V gene sequence: CDR1 ENHRY, CDR2 SYGVKD. The CDR3 nucleotides are TGTGCCAACGGTCGGGACAGATATCAGCCCCAGCATTTT. This encodes CANGRDRYQPQHF.

This clone was detected only a few times. The rearrangement links TRBV7-9 to TRBJ2-2; possible D gene TRBD2, 5 bases. V lost 4 bases and J 0 bases, leaving 12 bases between the germline ends. Germline loops: CDR1 SEHNR, CDR2 FQNEAQ (reference sequence). The CDR3 is made up of 16 amino acids. The CDR3, as DNA: TGTGCCAGCAGCTCGTCGGGGTTCCCGAACACCGGGGAGCTGTTTTTT. It yields the protein CASSSSGFPNTGELFF.

The chain combines TRBV5-1 with TRBJ2-3; the D gene is possibly TRBD2 (8 bases). CDR1 is SGHRS, CDR2 YFSETQ, per germline. V was cut by 1 base and J by 1 base, with 22 bases left in between. The CDR3 sequence is 19 residues long. Here the CDR3 reads CASSLIGGGRTTGTDTQYF. The CDR3 DNA sequence: TGCGCCAGCAGCTTGATAGGGGGCGGGAGGACGACTGGCACAGATACGCAGTATTTT.

The gene calls are TRBV7-6 and TRBJ2-7, with 7 bases lining up with TRBD1. The CDR3 totals 16 residues. Unmatched junction bases numbered 6, after V lost 0 bases and J lost 1 base. Germline loops: CDR1 SGHVS, CDR2 FNYEAQ. The CDR3 DNA is TGTGCCAGCAGCTTAGCTCGGACAGGTTCGTCCTACGAGCAGTACTTC. Amino acid sequence: CASSLARTGSSYEQYF.

The table lists this clone with a few counts. The genes are TRBV20-1 and TRBJ2-3; D is ambiguous. Germline V gene sequence: CDR1 DFQATT, CDR2 SNEGSKA (reference sequence). The V and J ends lost 4 bases and 1 base respectively, with 3 bases between them. The CDR3 runs to 11 residues. The CDR3 spells CSAIGTDTQYF. In DNA, the CDR3 is TGCAGTGCTATCGGCACAGATACGCAGTATTTT.

This chain uses TRBV7-2 with TRBJ2-5; 8 bases map to TRBD2. Losses at the gene ends were 2 bases for V and 6 bases for J; bases not matched to a gene: 8. Germline CDR1 and CDR2: SGHTA and FQGNSA. The CDR3 runs to 15 residues. The CDR3 is CASSLQVTSDQTQYF. Here the CDR3 DNA reads TGTGCCAGCAGCTTACAGGTGACTAGCGATCAGACCCAGTACTTC.

V and J are TRBV2 and TRBJ2-2, with TRBD1 matching over 7 bases. The germline V gene has CDR1 SNHLY and CDR2 FYNNEI. Trimming cost V 8 bases and J 5 bases; bases outside gene matches: 5. CDR3 length: 13 residues. The CDR3 sequence is CASHQQGTGELFF. Written as DNA, the CDR3 is TGTGCCAGCCACCAACAGGGGACCGGGGAGCTGTTTTTT.

The chain combines TRBV9 with TRBJ2-3; 9 bases are a match to TRBD1. The CDR3 totals 14 residues. CDR1 and CDR2 (germline): SGDLS, YYNGEE. V shed 5 bases and J 1 base; nucleotides not matched to a gene: 2. This CDR3 reads CASSTGGRTDTQYF. The DNA for the CDR3 is TGTGCCAGCAGTACAGGGGGCCGCACAGATACGCAGTATTTT.

This clone was counted between two and nine times. J is TRBJ1-2 and V is TRBV19; 9 nucleotides line up with TRBD1. This CDR3 spans 13 amino acids. Germline V CDR1 and CDR2: LNHDA, SQIVND (reference sequence). After removal of 5 bases from V and 4 bases from J, the junction contained 2 bases not matched to a gene. The CDR3 protein is CASSAQGAYGYTF. In DNA form, the CDR3 reads TGTGCCAGTAGTGCACAGGGGGCCTATGGCTACACCTTC.

This chain's CDR3 is CASRPRWAGGQLGGTQYF. DNA of the CDR3: TGTGCCAGCAGACCTCGTTGGGCGGGGGGCCAATTGGGAGGGACCCAGTACTTC. The chain recombines TRBV28 with TRBJ2-5, with 8 positions matching TRBD2. J lost 7 bases, V lost 6 bases, and 22 bases had no gene match. The CDR3 covers 18 residues. Germline loops: CDR1 MDHEN, CDR2 SYDVKM.

The chain links TRBV2 to TRBJ2-5; D may be TRBD1 (6 bases). Trimming pared 5 bases from V and 2 bases from J, leaving 12 bases between. The CDR3 covers 14 residues. CDR1 is SNHLY, CDR2 FYNNEI, per germline. The CDR3 protein is CASSSDRGQETQYF. For the CDR3, the DNA is TGTGCCAGCAGTTCGGACAGAGGGCAAGAGACCCAGTACTTC. Using reference TRBV2 and TRBJ2-5 for the parts outside the CDR3, the full variable domain is EPEVTQTPSHQVTQMGQEVILRCVPISNHLYFYWYRQILGQKVEFLVSFYNNEISEKSEIFDDQFSVERPDGSNFTLKIRSTKLEDSAMYFCASSSDRGQETQYFGPGTRLLVL.

The rearrangement links TRBV5-1 to TRBJ2-1; D possibly corresponds to TRBD2 (6 bases). The germline gives CDR1 SGHRS, CDR2 YFSETQ. The CDR3 contains 16 residues. V lost 0 bases to trimming and J lost 7 bases, with 17 bases between them. CDR3 protein: CASSLAGSSFQNEQFF. Here the CDR3 DNA reads TGCGCCAGCAGCTTGGCCGGGAGCTCCTTCCAGAATGAGCAGTTCTTC.

The chain recombines TRBV18 with TRBJ2-7, with TRBD2 matching 10 bases. Germline CDR1 and CDR2: KGHSH and LQKENI. The CDR3 is made up of 17 amino acids. V shed 3 bases, J shed 0 bases, and the junction held 8 bases outside the gene matches. CDR3 region: CASSPPGLADSSYEQYF. The CDR3 bases are TGTGCCAGCTCACCCCCCGGACTAGCGGACAGCTCCTACGAGCAGTACTTC.

This clone occurred a few times. The chain has TRBV9 and TRBJ2-2, with a tentative D call TRBD2 (6 bases). The germline V gene has CDR1 SGDLS and CDR2 YYNGEE. The germline V and J ends were trimmed by 4 bases and 2 bases, with 15 bases remaining between them. The CDR3 is 16 amino acids. CDR3 protein: CASSPSLAINTGELFF. In nucleotides, the CDR3 is TGTGCCAGCAGCCCGTCCCTAGCGATCAACACCGGGGAGCTGTTTTTT.

A few counts support this clone. The rearrangement uses TRBV27 and TRBJ2-1; TRBD2 matches 8 bases. V lost 2 bases and J lost 6; bases outside the gene matches: 6. The CDR3 has 15 residues. Looked up from germline, CDR1 is MNHEY and CDR2 is SMNVEV (reference sequence). CDR3 sequence (DNA): TGTGCCAGCAGTTTAGTACTAGCGGTGACCAATGAGCAGTTCTTC. Its translation is CASSLVLAVTNEQFF.

The chain recombines TRBV18 with TRBJ2-7; 12 positions agree with TRBD1. CDR1 is KGHSH, CDR2 LQKENI, per germline. The ends lost 5 bases at V and 2 bases at J; junction bases unmatched: 10. The CDR3 is made up of 17 amino acids. CDR3 amino acids: CASSAGTGGSVPYEQYF. In DNA, the CDR3 is TGTGCCAGCTCAGCCGGGACAGGGGGCTCAGTCCCCTACGAGCAGTACTTC. Full variable domain (remainder filled in from reference TRBV18 and TRBJ2-7): NAGVMQNPRHLVRRRGQEARLRCSPMKGHSHVYWYRQLPEEGLKFMVYLQKENIIDESGMPKERFSAEFPKEGPSILRIQQVVRGDSAAYFCASSAGTGGSVPYEQYFGPGTRLTVT.

V usage is TRBV4-1 and J usage is TRBJ2-5; 8 bases map to TRBD1. The CDR3 runs to 16 residues. J lost 1 base, V lost 3 bases, and 7 bases had no gene match. From germline, CDR1 is MGHRA and CDR2 YSYEKL. CDR3 region: CASSQRQGIFQETQYF. As DNA, the CDR3 is TGCGCCAGCAGCCAGAGACAGGGGATCTTCCAAGAGACCCAGTACTTC.

V gene TRBV9 combines with J gene TRBJ2-1; the D is unclear. Germline CDR1 is SGDLS and CDR2 is YYNGEE. The CDR3 is made up of 12 amino acids. Between the trimmed V and J ends, which lost 1 base and 7 bases, there was a span of 6 bases. CDR3 bases: TGTGCCAGCAGCGTATTAGCAAATGAGCAGTTCTTC. The encoded protein is CASSVLANEQFF.